This TCR beta chain was obtained from a study of T cells after yellow fever vaccination. Whole-study findings and limits: Secondary responses were weaker yet peaked faster, day 5 versus 15.

Each CDR3 protein is one row after TCRdb ran MiXCR on the 5' RACE reads. The table lists 300,000 to 400,000 distinct CDR3 sequences, 7% to 10% of them singletons. This clonotype occurred a few times. Its antigen is still unknown. Trimming cost V 4 bases and J 8 bases; bases outside gene matches: 13. The CDR3 loop spans 15 amino acids. Germline CDR1 and CDR2: LGHNA and YNFKEQ. Sequences were derived from PBMCs, sampled more than 35 days after the first yellow fever vaccination. The clonotype was recovered from a man aged 18 to 29 who received the YFV17D yellow fever vaccine. V usage is TRBV4-2 and J usage is TRBJ1-2; 7 nucleotides align to TRBD1. CDR3 protein: CASSPWDRRGRGYTF. The CDR3 region has the DNA TGTGCCAGCAGCCCCTGGGACAGAAGAGGTCGGGGCTACACCTTC.